Each of the 31 T cell receptor beta chains below was sequenced from the same sample in a study of blood T cell repertoires in COVID-19. Measured with immunoSEQ multiplex PCR; TCRdb has only the in-frame clones, and not every one. In the table there are approximately 58,000 clones, about 81% of which are singletons. The sample taken for sequencing was peripheral blood. The receptors stem from a man aged 60-69 years with COVID-19, enrolled during active disease.

The J gene is TRBJ2-5, the V gene TRBV18; perhaps TRBD2 as D (6 bases). Per the germline V gene, CDR1 is KGHSH and CDR2 is LQKENI. This CDR3 has 14 amino acids. Trimming pared 2 bases from V and 2 bases from J, leaving 9 bases between. This CDR3 is CASSPGGSQETQYF. CDR3 nucleotide sequence: TGTGCCAGCTCACCAGGGGGGTCTCAAGAGACCCAGTACTTC.

V usage is TRBV12-3 or TRBV12-4 and J usage is TRBJ2-5; D is perhaps TRBD2 (6 bases). The CDR3 extends over 13 amino acids. The V end lost 4 bases, the J end lost 5 bases, and 11 bases lay between the germline ends. The CDR3 loop reads CASSWRGRETQYF. The CDR3 nucleotides read TGTGCCAGCAGTTGGAGGGGCCGGGAGACCCAGTACTTC.

DNA for the CDR3: TGCGCCAGCAGCCTAGCCACGGGACAGAAGAACACTGAAGCTTTCTTT. Its translation: CASSLATGQKNTEAFF. The V call is TRBV5-1, the J call TRBJ1-1; TRBD1 matches 7 bases. The junction had 10 bases not matched to a gene; V was cut back by 4 bases and J by 1 base. The germline gives CDR1 SGHRS, CDR2 YFSETQ. This CDR3 contains 16 residues.

In this sample, this clone turned up once. V gene TRBV15 combines with J gene TRBJ1-2; 7 nucleotides agree with TRBD1. V dropped 2 bases and J dropped 8; count of bases not matched to a gene: 8. CDR1 and CDR2 from the germline V gene are LNHNV and YYDKDF (reference sequence). This CDR3 comprises 14 residues. CDR3 residues: CATSRRTTGDGYTF. DNA of the CDR3: TGTGCCACCAGCAGAAGGACCACAGGGGACGGCTACACCTTC.

This clone was seen a handful of times. The chain uses TRBV7-9 and TRBJ1-5; D is unclear. The CDR3 has 14 amino acids. From germline, CDR1 is SEHNR and CDR2 FQNEAQ (reference sequence). Trimming left V 5 bases short and J 0 bases short, with 8 bases between. In DNA, the CDR3 is TGTGCCAGCAGCGGGGAGAATAGCAATCAGCCCCAGCATTTT. This sequence encodes CASSGENSNQPQHF.

This clone was seen once. This rearrangement joins TRBV7-2 to TRBJ1-2; D is perhaps TRBD1 (6 bases). CDR3 length: 14 residues. V gave up 3 bases and J gave up 8 bases, with 16 bases separating them. Germline values: CDR1 SGHTA, CDR2 FQGNSA. The CDR3 reads CASSFDRPKAGYTF. The DNA of the CDR3 is TGTGCCAGCAGCTTTGACAGGCCCAAGGCGGGCTACACCTTC.

In this sample, this clone turned up a few times. The chain uses TRBV4-3 and TRBJ2-7; D is perhaps TRBD1 (6 bases). The CDR3 length is 14 residues. Trimming cost V 0 bases and J 6 bases, with 12 bases left between them. Germline CDR1 is LGHNA and CDR2 is YSLEER. This CDR3 is CASSQDGRGGEQYF. DNA of the CDR3: TGCGCCAGCAGCCAAGATGGCAGGGGCGGCGAGCAGTACTTC.

The V call is TRBV5-1, the J call TRBJ2-2; D ambiguous. V dropped 0 bases and J dropped 0 bases, with 3 bases sitting between them. Per germline, CDR1 SGHRS and CDR2 YFSETQ. The CDR3 totals 14 residues. CDR3 residues: CASSLGANTGELFF. The CDR3 DNA sequence: TGCGCCAGCAGCTTGGGAGCGAACACCGGGGAGCTGTTTTTT.

V gene TRBV6-5 combines with J gene TRBJ2-7, with D possibly being TRBD1 (7 bases). Deletions cut 3 bases from V and 6 bases from J, with 21 bases between. Germline V gene data show CDR1 as MNHEY and CDR2 as SVGAGI. CDR3 length: 16 amino acids. The CDR3 spells CASSYPRQGGTSEQYF. DNA of the CDR3: TGTGCCAGCAGTTATCCTCGACAGGGAGGTACGTCCGAGCAGTACTTC.

J is TRBJ1-2 and V is TRBV4-3, with D tentatively TRBD1 (5 bases). Per the germline V gene, CDR1 is LGHNA and CDR2 is YSLEER. CDR3 length: 14 amino acids. V dropped 3 bases and J dropped 8 bases, with 16 bases sitting between them. The CDR3 protein is CASSQMNGASGYTF. The CDR3 DNA sequence: TGCGCCAGCAGCCAGATGAATGGGGCCAGCGGCTACACCTTC.

V gene TRBV5-5 combines with J gene TRBJ1-5; D might be TRBD1 (5 bases). V was trimmed by 0 bases and J by 9 bases, leaving 13 bases between them. CDR1 and CDR2 from the germline V gene are SGHKS and YYEKEE (reference sequence). The CDR3 has 14 residues. The CDR3 reads CASSLEPGSRPQHF. DNA of the CDR3: TGTGCCAGCAGCTTGGAACCAGGGTCGCGGCCCCAGCATTTT. Full variable domain (missing parts from reference TRBV5-5 and TRBJ1-5): DAGVTQSPTHLIKTRGQQVTLRCSPISGHKSVSWYQQVLGQGPQFIFQYYEKEERGRGNFPDRFSARQFPNYSSELNVNALLLGDSALYLCASSLEPGSRPQHFGDGTRLSIL.

This clone was detected only once. The chain links TRBV11-2 to TRBJ2-1, with 11 nucleotides matching TRBD2. V lost 11 bases, J lost 6 bases, and 3 bases stayed unmatched. From germline, CDR1 is SGHAT and CDR2 FQNNGV. The CDR3 is made up of 12 amino acids. The CDR3 bases are TGTGCCGCGGGACTAGCGGCCAATGAGCAGTTCTTC. Translating gives CAAGLAANEQFF.

The chain uses TRBV19 and TRBJ1-2; TRBD1 matches at 9 bases. The trim removed 4 bases at V and 6 bases at J, leaving 6 bases unmatched. Looked up from germline, CDR1 is LNHDA and CDR2 is SQIVND (reference sequence). This CDR3 spans 14 amino acids. As DNA, the CDR3 is TGTGCCAGTAGTACCGAGGACAGGGGACATGGCTACACCTTC. This encodes CASSTEDRGHGYTF.

This rearrangement joins TRBV4-1 to TRBJ2-7; D uncertain. Trimming took off 8 bases at V and 0 bases at J, with 17 bases between the two ends. The CDR3 is 15 amino acids. CDR1 and CDR2 from the germline V gene are MGHRA and YSYEKL. The CDR3, as DNA: TGCGCCAGCTCCCCGGGTGGCGCAAGCTCCTACGAGCAGTACTTC. This gives the protein CASSPGGASSYEQYF.

This rearrangement joins TRBV24-1 to TRBJ2-2, with a weak D call TRBD2 (5 bases). Germline CDR1 KGHDR, CDR2 SFDVKD. The CDR3 length is 15 residues. Trimming stripped 2 bases from V and 1 base from J, with 7 bases between. The CDR3 bases are TGTGCCACCAGTGATTCGGGGAGGAACACCGGGGAGCTGTTTTTT. Amino acid sequence: CATSDSGRNTGELFF.

This clone was detected only once. The chain combines TRBV5-1 with TRBJ2-7; D possibly corresponds to TRBD2 (6 bases). V gave up 4 bases and J gave up 0 bases, with 17 bases separating them. Germline V lookup: CDR1 SGHRS, CDR2 YFSETQ. This CDR3 has 16 amino acids. The CDR3 here is CASSVGGARSSYEQYF. DNA of the CDR3: TGCGCCAGCAGCGTGGGCGGGGCCCGAAGCTCCTACGAGCAGTACTTC.

Worth noting for this clone: A far bigger clonotype differs at one base, so this is likely a read error. This rearrangement joins TRBV5-4 to TRBJ1-5; 8 nucleotides match TRBD1. The germline gives CDR1 SGHNT, CDR2 YYREEE (reference sequence). V lost 4 bases, J lost 5 bases, and 11 bases stayed unmatched. This CDR3 region has 16 residues. CDR3 sequence: CASSRGGQGSYQPQHF. The DNA of the CDR3 is TGTGCCAGCAGCCGCGGAGGACAGGGCAGTTATCAGCCCCAGCATTTT. The full variable domain, rest sourced from reference TRBV5-4 and TRBJ1-5, is ETGVTQSPTHLIKTRGQQVTLRCSSQSGHNTVSWYQQALGQGPQFIFQYYREEENGRGNFPPRFSGLQFPNYSSELNVNALELDDSALYLCASSRGGQGSYQPQHFGDGTRLSIL.

The chain links TRBV7-3 to TRBJ2-3, with 7 bases lining up with TRBD2. This CDR3 has 12 residues. V lost 5 bases, J lost 6 bases, and 2 bases stayed unmatched. Germline assignment: CDR1 SGHTA and CDR2 FQGTGA. The CDR3 sequence is CASSPGGDTQYF. The CDR3, as DNA: TGTGCCAGCAGCCCCGGGGGGGATACGCAGTATTTT.

V is TRBV24-1 and J is TRBJ2-3; 7 bases map to TRBD1. Germline trimming cut 3 bases from V and 1 base from J; bases unmatched to any gene: 12. The CDR3 sequence is 18 residues long. From germline, CDR1 is KGHDR and CDR2 SFDVKD. The chain's CDR3 is CATSDTRTGPSRTDTQYF. The DNA for the CDR3 is TGTGCCACCAGTGATACCCGGACAGGACCATCACGCACAGATACGCAGTATTTT.

V usage is TRBV5-5 and J usage is TRBJ1-1, with D tentatively TRBD1 (6 bases). CDR1 SGHKS and CDR2 YYEKEE come from the germline V gene (reference sequence). The CDR3 has 16 residues. Trimming left V 1 base short and J 8 bases short, with 21 bases between. Written as DNA, the CDR3 is TGTGCCAGCAGCTTGTCCGCGACAGGCTTGTCGGTAGAAGCTTTCTTT. This sequence encodes CASSLSATGLSVEAFF.

The CDR3 is CASSESPGVASGRGNEQFF. The CDR3 nucleotides read TGTGCCAGCAGTGAGAGCCCAGGCGTGGCTAGCGGGAGAGGCAATGAGCAGTTCTTC. V is TRBV6-1 and J is TRBJ2-1; TRBD2 aligns across 10 bases. Germline CDR1 reads MNHNS; CDR2 reads SASEGT. Trimming took 3 bases from V and 6 from J; bases not matched to a gene: 17. The length of the CDR3 is 19 residues.

To note about this clone: The same CDR3 is also encoded by other DNA sequences in this sample. The rearrangement uses TRBV19 and TRBJ2-7, with a possible D match to TRBD2 (5 bases). Germline-derived CDR1 and CDR2 are LNHDA and SQIVND (reference sequence). Between the trimmed V and J ends, which lost 2 bases and 1 base, there was a span of 6 bases. This CDR3 is 13 amino acids long. CDR3 bases: TGTGCCAGTAGTATACCGGGATCCTACGAGCAGTACTTC. Translated: CASSIPGSYEQYF. Supplemented by reference TRBV19 and TRBJ2-7, the full variable domain reads DGGITQSPKYLFRKEGQNVTLSCEQNLNHDAMYWYRQDPGQGLRLIYYSQIVNDFQKGDIAEGYSVSREKKESFPLTVTSAQKNPTAFYLCASSIPGSYEQYFGPGTRLTVT.

The chain carries TRBV2 and TRBJ2-7, with 9 bases that match TRBD1. CDR3 length equals 14 residues. J gave up 2 bases and V 7 bases, and 6 bases lay outside the gene matches. Germline CDR1 reads SNHLY; CDR2 reads FYNNEI. CDR3 nucleotides: TGTGCCAGCATCCGGGACAGGGTTACCTACGAGCAGTACTTC. Its protein product is CASIRDRVTYEQYF. Based on the CDR3 plus reference TRBV2 and TRBJ2-7, the full variable domain is EPEVTQTPSHQVTQMGQEVILRCVPISNHLYFYWYRQILGQKVEFLVSFYNNEISEKSEIFDDQFSVERPDGSNFTLKIRSTKLEDSAMYFCASIRDRVTYEQYFGPGTRLTVT.

V is TRBV27 and J is TRBJ2-1, with 8 bases aligning to TRBD2. The CDR3 has 16 residues. Unmatched junction bases numbered 8, after V lost 0 bases and J lost 7 bases. Germline V lookup: CDR1 MNHEY, CDR2 SMNVEV (reference sequence). The CDR3 region has the DNA TGTGCCAGCAGTTTATCCTCCAGCGGGAGATGGAATGAGCAGTTCTTC. Its translation: CASSLSSSGRWNEQFF.

V usage is TRBV21-1 and J usage is TRBJ2-2; whether TRBD2, the table's D call, matches the DNA was not checked. TRBV21-1 is assigned pseudogene status. This CDR3 comprises 17 residues. CDR3 DNA sequence: TGTGCCAGCAGCAAAAGTAGGGCGGGCACGAACACCGGGGAGCTGTTTTTT. Protein sequence: CASSKSRAGTNTGELFF.

V gene TRBV4-1 combines with J gene TRBJ1-5, with D perhaps matching TRBD1 (6 bases). Germline CDR1 and CDR2: MGHRA and YSYEKL. V was trimmed by 0 bases and J by 2 bases, leaving 17 bases between them. This CDR3 has 18 residues. This CDR3 is CASSQDLRDNPRNQPQHF. The CDR3 nucleotides are TGCGCCAGCAGCCAAGACCTCCGGGACAACCCCCGCAATCAGCCCCAGCATTTT.

The chain uses TRBV7-6 and TRBJ2-1; TRBD2 might be the D (5 bases). The length of the CDR3 is 17 residues. Germline CDR1 is SGHVS and CDR2 is FNYEAQ. V lost 1 base to trimming and J lost 1 base, with 14 bases between them. CDR3: CASSLGGLAPSYNEQFF. The CDR3, as DNA: TGTGCCAGCAGCTTAGGCGGGTTAGCGCCTTCCTACAATGAGCAGTTCTTC. Supplemented by reference TRBV7-6 and TRBJ2-1, the full variable domain reads GAGVSQSPRYKVTKRGQDVALRCDPISGHVSLYWYRQALGQGPEFLTYFNYEAQQDKSGLPNDRFSAERPEGSISTLTIQRTEQRDSAMYRCASSLGGLAPSYNEQFFGPGTRLTVL.

Written as DNA, the CDR3 is TGTGCCATCAGTGACCCGGGACTACACAATGAGCAGTTCTTC. This encodes CAISDPGLHNEQFF. The rearrangement links TRBV10-3 to TRBJ2-1, with 7 positions matching TRBD2. The CDR3 runs to 14 residues. CDR1 is ENHRY and CDR2 is SYGVKD in the germline V gene. The trim removed 3 bases at V and 5 bases at J, leaving 4 bases unmatched.

This sequence joins TRBV2 and TRBJ1-1, with D possibly TRBD1 on 5 matching bases. With 2 bases removed from V and 5 bases from J, the gap between germline ends came to 9 bases. The V gene's germline CDR1 is SNHLY and CDR2 FYNNEI. The CDR3 sequence is 13 residues long. The CDR3 nucleotides are TGTGCCAGCAGTGAAAGGGGAGGGACTGAAGCTTTCTTT. It encodes CASSERGGTEAFF.

The chain is built from TRBV18 and TRBJ1-1, with D possibly being TRBD1 (5 bases). The V and J ends lost 3 bases and 7 bases respectively, with 15 bases between them. The CDR3 totals 14 residues. Germline CDR1 reads KGHSH; CDR2 reads LQKENI. CDR3 nucleotide sequence: TGTGCCAGCTCACCCAACCCTCGGGGACTTGAAGCTTTCTTT. It translates to CASSPNPRGLEAFF.

This clone came up a few times. V gene TRBV5-1 combines with J gene TRBJ2-2; 10 positions match TRBD2. Looked up from germline, CDR1 is SGHRS and CDR2 is YFSETQ. CDR3 length: 16 amino acids. V shed 1 base and J 6 bases; nucleotides not matched to a gene: 6. The CDR3, as DNA: TGCGCCAGCAGCTTGCCCAGCGGGGGGGCGGCCGGGGAGCTGTTTTTT. Its translation: CASSLPSGGAAGELFF.